What follows are 17 T cell receptor beta chains derived from one specimen sequenced in a study of blood T cell repertoires in COVID-19. The protocol was immunoSEQ multiplex PCR, while the TCRdb copy is restricted to in-frame clones and leaves out a portion. Of more than 100,000 clones in the sample, around 82% were seen once. The sequenced sample was peripheral blood. These receptors came from a man in his 60s with acute or convalescent COVID-19.

V usage is TRBV6-5 and J usage is TRBJ2-7; a weak D match, TRBD1 (5 bases). The CDR3 consists of 13 residues. The ends were cut back, 3 bases at V and 1 base at J, with 7 bases in the middle. Germline-derived CDR1 and CDR2 are MNHEY and SVGAGI. This CDR3 is CASSYPGSYEQYF. CDR3 sequence (DNA): TGTGCCAGCAGTTATCCAGGGTCCTACGAGCAGTACTTC.

The rearrangement joins TRBV19 to TRBJ1-2; possible D gene TRBD1, 5 bases. This CDR3 has 14 residues. V lost 2 bases, J lost 2 bases, and 9 bases lay in between. The germline V gene has CDR1 LNHDA and CDR2 SQIVND (reference sequence). CDR3 sequence reads: CASSITGVNYGYTF. The CDR3 DNA reads as TGTGCCAGTAGTATAACAGGTGTAAACTATGGCTACACCTTC.

The chain is built from TRBV5-6 and TRBJ2-7, with 9 bases identical to TRBD2. The CDR3 extends over 15 amino acids. V was clipped by 1 base and J by 3 bases; unmatched bases: 5. Germline V gene data show CDR1 as SGHDT and CDR2 as YYEEEE. CDR3 bases: TGTGCCAGCAGCTTGAGACTAGCGGCTTACTACGAGCAGTACTTC. Protein sequence: CASSLRLAAYYEQYF.

This clone was detected a few times. This CDR3 is also generated by other DNA sequences in the sample. This chain links TRBV6-5 with TRBJ1-5; possibly TRBD1 for D (5 bases). Trimming stripped 7 bases from V and 0 bases from J, with 7 bases between. Germline V CDR1 and CDR2: MNHEY, SVGAGI. This CDR3 has 13 residues. DNA for the CDR3: TGTGCCAGCACTACAGGTAGCAATCAGCCCCAGCATTTT. Its translation is CASTTGSNQPQHF.

V gene TRBV12-5 combines with J gene TRBJ2-7; D might be TRBD1 (5 bases). The CDR3 runs 14 residues. Deletions cut 5 bases from V and 2 bases from J, with 13 bases between. Germline CDR1 is LGHNT and CDR2 is FRNRAP. DNA for the CDR3: TGTGCTAGTGGTCACCGACAGCCACCCTACGAGCAGTACTTC. It translates to CASGHRQPPYEQYF. The whole variable domain, remainder taken from reference TRBV12-5 and TRBJ2-7, is DARVTQTPRHKVTEMGQEVTMRCQPILGHNTVFWYRQTMMQGLELLAYFRNRAPLDDSGMPKDRFSAEMPDATLATLKIQPSEPRDSAVYFCASGHRQPPYEQYFGPGTRLTVT.

V is TRBV9 and J is TRBJ1-3; D is ambiguous. V gave up 3 bases and J gave up 0 bases, with 10 bases separating them. The length of the CDR3 is 15 residues. CDR1 and CDR2 from the germline V gene are SGDLS and YYNGEE. The CDR3 sequence: CASSASGLSGNTIYF. The CDR3 region has the DNA TGTGCCAGCAGCGCCAGCGGTCTCTCTGGAAACACCATATATTTT.

This sequence joins TRBV30 and TRBJ2-3, with 7 bases that match TRBD2. This CDR3 comprises 12 residues. Germline CDR1 and CDR2: GTSNPN and SVGIG (reference sequence). J lost 7 bases, V lost 1 base, and 2 bases had no gene match. This CDR3 reads CAWSGGGHTQYF. CDR3 bases: TGTGCCTGGAGTGGGGGGGGTCATACGCAGTATTTT.

V gene TRBV6-5 combines with J gene TRBJ1-4; 8 bases map to TRBD1. Germline lookup yields CDR1 MNHEY and CDR2 SVGAGI. The CDR3 sequence is 14 residues long. Trimming at V came to 8 bases and at J to 6 bases, leaving 8 bases not matched to a gene. The CDR3 DNA reads TGTGCCAGCGTCCGTGCAGGGGGCTATGAAAAACTGTTTTTT. This translates into CASVRAGGYEKLFF.

The genes are TRBV28 and TRBJ2-1; tentative D call: TRBD1 (5 bases). This CDR3 is built from 14 residues. Germline CDR1 MDHEN, CDR2 SYDVKM. Trimming removed 1 base at V and 5 bases at J, with 9 bases between. CDR3 nucleotides: TGTGCCAGCAGTTTATTGGGGCTCCACAATGAGCAGTTCTTC. It is translated as CASSLLGLHNEQFF. Filled out from reference TRBV28 and TRBJ2-1, the complete variable domain reads DVKVTQSSRYLVKRTGEKVFLECVQDMDHENMFWYRQDPGLGLRLIYFSYDVKMKEKGDIPEGYSVSREKKERFSLILESASTNQTSMYLCASSLLGLHNEQFFGPGTRLTVL.

CDR3 nucleotides: TGTGCCAGCAGCTTGGTGGGACAGAACGAGCAGTACTTC. Translation: CASSLVGQNEQYF. J is TRBJ2-7 and V is TRBV5-6, with 7 bases identical to TRBD1. The junction had 2 bases not matched to a gene; V was cut back by 0 bases and J by 5 bases. The germline gives CDR1 SGHDT, CDR2 YYEEEE. CDR3 length: 13 residues.

The chain recombines TRBV5-6 with TRBJ1-5; a weak D match, TRBD1 (5 bases). This CDR3 comprises 14 residues. Trimming left V 1 base short and J 7 bases short, with 12 bases between. The germline CDR1 and CDR2 sequences are SGHDT and YYEEEE. The chain's CDR3 is CASSLRGRGQPQHF. CDR3 in DNA: TGTGCCAGCAGCTTGAGGGGAAGAGGACAGCCCCAGCATTTT.

The genes are TRBV19 and TRBJ2-5, with TRBD1 identical over 10 bases. There are 17 residues in the CDR3. Germline CDR1 reads LNHDA; CDR2 reads SQIVND (reference sequence). J was trimmed by 4 bases and V by 4 bases; bases with no gene match: 12. The CDR3, as DNA: TGTGCCAGTAGTAGAGGGGGGCCGGGACAGGGGTTAGAGACCCAGTACTTC. Protein: CASSRGGPGQGLETQYF. The entire variable domain, with the rest obtained from reference TRBV19 and TRBJ2-5, is as follows: DGGITQSPKYLFRKEGQNVTLSCEQNLNHDAMYWYRQDPGQGLRLIYYSQIVNDFQKGDIAEGYSVSREKKESFPLTVTSAQKNPTAFYLCASSRGGPGQGLETQYFGPGTRLLVL.

This clone showed up just once. The J gene is TRBJ2-7, the V gene TRBV14; 12 nucleotides align to TRBD2. V lost 2 bases, J lost 5 bases, and 13 bases stayed unmatched. Germline lookup yields CDR1 SGHDN and CDR2 FVKESK. The CDR3 is made up of 18 amino acids. CDR3 in amino acids: CASSQTRRASGRGHEQYF. In nucleotides, the CDR3 is TGTGCCAGCAGCCAAACGCGAAGGGCTAGCGGGAGGGGGCACGAGCAGTACTTC.

J is TRBJ1-3 and V is TRBV5-1, with TRBD1 identical over 7 bases. Trimming took 5 bases from V and 3 from J; bases not matched to a gene: 8. The germline V gene encodes CDR1 SGHRS and CDR2 YFSETQ. The CDR3 extends over 15 amino acids. CDR3 sequence reads: CASSRDSSYGNTIYF. The CDR3 region has the DNA TGCGCCAGCAGTAGGGACAGCTCTTATGGAAACACCATATATTTT.

J is TRBJ2-5 and V is TRBV19; maybe TRBD1 (6 bases). The CDR3 has 12 amino acids. V was pared by 8 bases and J by 5 bases, with 12 bases between. The germline V gene has CDR1 LNHDA and CDR2 SQIVND (reference sequence). CDR3 residues: CASSQGLETQYF. DNA of the CDR3: TGTGCCAGTTCACAGGGTCTGGAGACCCAGTACTTC.

The chain couples TRBV5-1 to TRBJ2-2; D may be TRBD2 (5 bases). This CDR3 spans 17 amino acids. The germline V gene encodes CDR1 SGHRS and CDR2 YFSETQ. Trimming shortened V by 0 bases and J by 1 base, and 13 bases separated the two germline ends. CDR3 residues: CASSLGREGKNTGELFF. CDR3 in DNA: TGCGCCAGCAGCTTGGGACGAGAGGGAAAGAACACCGGGGAGCTGTTTTTT.

This chain joins TRBV7-8 and TRBJ2-7; 8 bases match TRBD1. V shed 5 bases and J 0 bases; nucleotides not matched to a gene: 3. Germline V gene lookup returns CDR1 SGHVS and CDR2 FQNEAQ. This CDR3 has 14 residues. In nucleotides, the CDR3 is TGTGCCAGCAGCCGGGACAGGAGCTCCTACGAGCAGTACTTC. Its translation is CASSRDRSSYEQYF. Looking up the rest from reference TRBV7-8 and TRBJ2-7 gives the full variable domain: GAGVSQSPRYKVAKRGQDVALRCDPISGHVSLFWYQQALGQGPEFLTYFQNEAQLDKSGLPSDRFFAERPEGSVSTLKIQRTQQEDSAVYLCASSRDRSSYEQYFGPGTRLTVT.